This T cell receptor beta chain was sequenced during a study of blood T cell repertoires in COVID-19. Looking at the study overall: Italy, Spain and the United States were the sources of the convalescent and acute COVID-19 samples. From T cells, B-cell-depleted T cells, or PBMCs came the material, which was cDNA or gDNA.

This clone was seen only once. Authors' analysis steps: How many nucleated cells were present was estimated from reference gene primer amplification. Method: immunoSEQ multiplex PCR; TCRdb's copy keeps in-frame clones and lacks some. V and J calls and clone size are those listed in that table; D and trimming were worked out from the DNA. The sample has about 280,000 clones; about 82% are singletons. This CDR3 region has 14 residues. V lost 5 bases and J lost 4; bases outside the gene matches: 8. Germline V lookup: CDR1 MNHEY, CDR2 SMNVEV (reference sequence). The gene calls are TRBV27 and TRBJ2-7, with 7 bases lining up with TRBD1. This clonotype was sampled from a man aged 50 to 59 with active or convalescent COVID-19. Sequenced material: peripheral blood. CDR3 region: CASSRTTGQYEQYF. The CDR3 nucleotides read TGTGCCAGCAGTAGAACGACAGGGCAGTACGAGCAGTACTTC.